This T cell receptor beta chain was captured by sequencing in a study of blood T cell repertoires in COVID-19 (dated by TCRdb to the early 2020s). At the level of the whole study: The collaborator samples originated in the United States, Italy and Spain and spanned the acute and convalescent phases of COVID-19. Where available, HLA class I and class II types were obtained from metadata supplied by the sample provider rather than from assay-based typing. The repertoires were released in a freely available public database meant as a resource for research on the immune response to SARS-CoV-2. The material from the prospective study consisted of cDNA or gDNA derived from T cells, B-cell-depleted T cells, or PBMCs. The dataset comprised deeply sampled blood TCRbeta repertoires from subjects exposed to, actively infected with, or recovered from COVID-19. Sample metadata almost always included a de-identified subject ID, COVID-19 status, age in years and sex. The samples were drawn from the first 160 participants of the ongoing ImmuneRACE study and from 950 to 1,500 subjects provided by 6 global collaborators. Here is what the overall study found, with its caveats: The quantity of clinical and demographic metadata differed by source and by participant and was supplied without curation.

Deletion took 5 bases off V and 4 bases off J, with a span of 9 bases between the germline ends. Counted from cysteine to phenylalanine, this CDR3 has 13 amino acids. Of all the DNA, just the CDR3 is kept, 39 bases in frame from base 1. The germline V gene yields MNHEY for CDR1 and SVGAGI for CDR2. The collaborating institutions used their own protocols to collect whole blood in K2EDTA tubes. For TCRbeta analysis, collaborators shipped samples as frozen whole blood, isolated PBMCs, or DNA extracted from either of those sample types. The immunoSEQ Assay, a bias-controlled multiplex PCR, was used to amplify TCRbeta CDR3 regions from genomic DNA. In the authors' own workflow: The number of nucleated cells in each sample was estimated by amplification of reference gene primers within the assay. To quantify the absolute abundance of each unique TCRbeta CDR3 rearrangement, sequence reads were collapsed and filtered. For each sample, productive Simpson clonality was calculated as the square root of Simpson's diversity index over productive rearrangements. What TCRdb holds here is the immuneACCESS table cut down to in-frame rearrangements. Part of the clones is not present; checked against another copy, under half of the missing clones reflect an unresolved V gene, and the others are unexplained. The V and J calls and the clone size are those of that table, but D and trimming were determined from the DNA. The sample contains 200,000 to 250,000 clones, around 83% of them found a single time. Of the sample, 9.7% is held by the ten largest clones.

In regard to this clone: Its antigen target is currently unknown. No much larger clone exists at a distance of one base, and base qualities are not known.

Sequenced material: peripheral blood. This chain joins TRBV6-5 to TRBJ2-1, and TRBD1 may be the D gene, going by 5 matching bases. The sequence was obtained from a man aged 45-65 years with active or convalescent COVID-19. The CDR3 region has the sequence CASSIRQYNEQFF. The base sequence is TGTGCCAGCAGTATCCGACAGTACAATGAGCAGTTCTTC.